The 4 T cell receptor beta chains given below trace back to one sample, sequenced in a study of human T cells and chemical hapten exposure. TCRdb re-derived calls from the RACE reads in MiXCR, one entry per CDR3 protein. The sample carries some 170,000 distinct CDR3 sequences, 25% to 30% recorded once. Noted time point: patch test 3, about 24 weeks after DPC sensitization. The treatment was: therapeutic diphenylcyclopropenone sensitization with weekly scalp DPC. The sequencing here drew on whole blood, taken in connection with sensitization to the hapten diphenylcyclopropenone (DPC). The receptors come from a woman between 18 and 29 years old with alopecia areata. Some clones in this sample may be carry-over from other donors' samples.

The table lists this clonotype with a few counts. V usage is TRBV9 and J usage is TRBJ2-1, with 10 bases fitting TRBD2. This CDR3 is 18 amino acids long. With 0 bases clipped from V and 5 bases from J, the junction kept 11 bases outside the gene matches. CDR1 is SGDLS and CDR2 is YYNGEE in the germline V gene. CDR3 sequence (DNA): TGTGCCAGCAGCGTAGCTTGGGCTAGCGGGAGTCGGGACAATGAGCAGTTCTTC. Translated: CASSVAWASGSRDNEQFF.

Here the CDR3 DNA reads TGCAGTGCGGCCGGGGAGACCCAGTACTTC. Translating it yields CSAAGETQYF. The chain joins TRBV20-1 to TRBJ2-5; D uncertain. The CDR3 covers 10 residues. With 6 bases removed from V and 5 bases from J, the gap between germline ends came to 7 bases. Per germline, CDR1 DFQATT and CDR2 SNEGSKA (reference sequence).

This clonotype was detected a few times. The chain couples TRBV9 to TRBJ1-1, with D unclear. Trimming left V 4 bases short and J 5 bases short, with 12 bases between. Per germline, CDR1 SGDLS and CDR2 YYNGEE. This CDR3 spans 13 amino acids. The chain's CDR3 is CASSPPGRTEAFF. DNA of the CDR3: TGTGCCAGCAGCCCCCCCGGGAGGACTGAAGCTTTCTTT.

The chain couples TRBV6-5 to TRBJ1-6; TRBD1 is a possible D gene (5 bases). In germline, CDR1 is MNHEY, CDR2 SVGAGI. This CDR3 contains 16 residues. The V end lost 1 base, the J end lost 4 bases, and 11 bases lay between the germline ends. The CDR3 DNA is TGTGCCAGCAGTTACTATTGGGAGGGGTATAATTCACCCCTCCACTTT. Translation: CASSYYWEGYNSPLHF.